The 29 T cell receptor beta chains presented below share a single source sample, sequenced in a study of T-cell reconstitution after alpha-beta-depleted transplantation in children. A TCRbeta library incorporating unique molecular identifiers was prepared. TCRdb reprocessed the PCR reads via MiXCR and lists one record per CDR3 protein. The table records 90,000 to 100,000 distinct CDR3 sequences, around a quarter of them present only once. The sample consisted of PBMCs, taken before TCRalphabeta/CD19-depleted stem cell transplant. Source of these receptors: a boy between 2 and 15 years old with acute lymphoblastic leukemia, due to receive a stem cell transplant.

This clonotype was counted only a few times. The chain is built from TRBV10-3 and TRBJ2-6; the D is unclear. The germline V and J ends were trimmed by 6 bases and 0 bases, with 3 bases remaining between them. Per germline, CDR1 ENHRY and CDR2 SYGVKD. The CDR3 length is 13 residues. The chain's CDR3 is CAISGSGANVLTF. CDR3 in DNA: TGTGCCATCAGCGGCTCTGGGGCCAACGTCCTGACTTTC.

This clonotype was observed a few times. This chain joins TRBV5-1 and TRBJ1-3; 9 bases agree with TRBD1. V lost 4 bases, J lost 5 bases, and 4 bases stayed unmatched. The CDR3 covers 14 residues. The germline gives CDR1 SGHRS, CDR2 YFSETQ. CDR3 loop: CASSAGQGRNTIYF. The CDR3 bases are TGCGCCAGCAGCGCGGGACAGGGTCGAAACACCATATATTTT.

This clonotype has just one count. The J gene is TRBJ2-3, the V gene TRBV20-1; a possible D gene is TRBD1 (6 bases). With 3 bases removed from V and 4 bases from J, the gap between germline ends came to 20 bases. The CDR3 runs to 16 residues. Germline CDR1 and CDR2: DFQATT and SNEGSKA (reference sequence). The DNA for the CDR3 is TGCAGTGCTAGCTCGTCCGGGACACCCAGAGCAGATACGCAGTATTTT. Translated: CSASSSGTPRADTQYF.

The rearrangement joins TRBV5-1 to TRBJ2-2; no definite D call. The germline gives CDR1 SGHRS, CDR2 YFSETQ. The CDR3 extends over 15 amino acids. V was trimmed by 0 bases and J by 2 bases, leaving 8 bases between them. CDR3 bases: TGCGCCAGCAGCTTGGATCCAGTAAACACCGGGGAGCTGTTTTTT. This encodes CASSLDPVNTGELFF. Full variable domain (remainder filled in from reference TRBV5-1 and TRBJ2-2): KAGVTQTPRYLIKTRGQQVTLSCSPISGHRSVSWYQQTPGQGLQFLFEYFSETQRNKGNFPGRFSGRQFSNSRSEMNVSTLELGDSALYLCASSLDPVNTGELFFGEGSRLTVL.

The rearrangement joins TRBV28 to TRBJ1-2; D uncertain. The CDR3 spans 15 residues. V lost 3 bases and J 4 bases, leaving 15 bases between the germline ends. Germline V lookup: CDR1 MDHEN, CDR2 SYDVKM. CDR3 nucleotides: TGTGCCAGCAGTTTTCAACGGTCGTTGTTCTATGGCTACACCTTC. Its protein product is CASSFQRSLFYGYTF.

This clonotype was counted only a few times. The rearrangement links TRBV12-3 or TRBV12-4 to TRBJ2-7, with TRBD1 matching over 9 bases. This CDR3 has 16 residues. The ends lost 4 bases at V and 2 bases at J; junction bases unmatched: 9. The CDR3: CASSSPTGGIAYEQYF. The CDR3 nucleotides read TGTGCCAGCAGTTCACCTACAGGGGGCATCGCCTACGAGCAGTACTTC.

This clonotype was recorded at least ten times. The rearrangement links TRBV4-1 to TRBJ2-1; 8 bases align to TRBD2. V gave up 1 base and J gave up 3 bases; unmatched junction bases: 11. The CDR3 is 18 residues long. Germline CDR1 is MGHRA and CDR2 is YSYEKL. CDR3: CASSQGPPLAELYNEQFF. The DNA of the CDR3 is TGCGCCAGCAGCCAAGGACCCCCACTAGCGGAGCTCTACAATGAGCAGTTCTTC.

V usage is TRBV10-3 and J usage is TRBJ2-2; D uncertain. This CDR3 spans 14 amino acids. The V gene lost 3 bases and the J gene lost 4 bases, with 9 bases spanning the gap. Germline CDR1 is ENHRY and CDR2 is SYGVKD. CDR3 coding DNA: TGTGCCATCAGTGAAGACGAGCGCACCGGGGAGCTGTTTTTT. Translated, it gives CAISEDERTGELFF.

The V gene is TRBV12-3 or TRBV12-4, the J gene TRBJ2-7; 8 bases line up with TRBD2. With 6 bases clipped from V and 7 bases from J, the junction kept 11 bases outside the gene matches. The CDR3 length is 14 residues. In nucleotides, the CDR3 is TGTGCCAGCAGACCCGGCGGGGGGCTGGGGGAGCAGTACTTC. Amino acids: CASRPGGGLGEQYF.

The sample holds a few counts of this clonotype. The chain has TRBV5-1 and TRBJ2-1, with TRBD2 matching over 11 bases. The CDR3 contains 16 residues. The trim removed 0 bases at V and 8 bases at J, leaving 7 bases unmatched. CDR1 is SGHRS and CDR2 is YFSETQ in the germline V gene. The DNA of the CDR3 is TGCGCCAGCAGCTTGGAAGTAGCGGGAGGGATCGATGAGCAGTTCTTC. Its protein is CASSLEVAGGIDEQFF.

This clonotype was detected many times. V and J are TRBV12-3 or TRBV12-4 and TRBJ2-1; D remains ambiguous. CDR3 length: 13 amino acids. Trimming cost V 7 bases and J 8 bases, with 15 bases left between them. The CDR3 sequence is CASKTQEVYEQFF. As DNA, the CDR3 is TGTGCCAGCAAAACCCAAGAGGTCTATGAGCAGTTCTTC.

The table lists this clonotype with many counts. The chain combines TRBV11-3 with TRBJ2-1; 7 nucleotides match TRBD2. CDR1 SGHNT and CDR2 YENEEA come from the germline V gene. After removal of 1 base from V and 8 bases from J, the junction contained 5 bases not matched to a gene. This CDR3 has 14 residues. CDR3 amino acids: CASSLGGSTHEQFF. CDR3 bases: TGTGCCAGCAGCTTAGGCGGGAGTACCCATGAGCAGTTCTTC.

The J gene is TRBJ1-5, the V gene TRBV6-2 or TRBV6-3; a weak D match, TRBD1 (5 bases). The CDR3 totals 14 residues. V lost 2 bases to trimming and J lost 7 bases, with 12 bases between them. CDR1 and CDR2 (germline): MNHEY, SVGEGT. CDR3: CASSYEGASQPQHF. The CDR3 DNA follows: TGTGCCAGCAGTTACGAAGGGGCCAGCCAGCCCCAGCATTTT.

This sequence joins TRBV4-1 and TRBJ2-5; possibly TRBD1 for D (5 bases). Between the trimmed V and J ends, which lost 8 bases and 3 bases, there was a span of 16 bases. The length of the CDR3 is 14 residues. Germline CDR1 and CDR2: MGHRA and YSYEKL. In DNA, the CDR3 is TGCGCCAGCGCCACGTCCCCCAGGGAAGAGACCCAGTACTTC. Translation: CASATSPREETQYF.

This clonotype was seen only a few times. The rearrangement joins TRBV5-1 to TRBJ1-6; D is possibly TRBD1 (5 bases). The CDR3 totals 17 residues. V was shortened by 4 bases and J by 6 bases, with 20 bases between the two germline ends. The germline V gene has CDR1 SGHRS and CDR2 YFSETQ. The CDR3: CASSLDLQGSANSPLHF. The CDR3 bases are TGCGCCAGCAGCCTCGACCTTCAGGGATCTGCTAATTCACCCCTCCACTTT.

This chain joins TRBV20-1 and TRBJ2-5; 11 positions match TRBD2. Germline V gene lookup returns CDR1 DFQATT and CDR2 SNEGSKA (reference sequence). The CDR3 runs 16 residues. The V and J ends lost 3 bases and 5 bases, in that order; junction bases with no gene match: 11. This chain's CDR3 is CSASRLAGFQRETQYF. As DNA, the CDR3 is TGCAGTGCTAGTAGACTAGCGGGATTTCAGAGGGAGACCCAGTACTTC.

The chain carries TRBV4-1 and TRBJ1-5; 9 bases match TRBD1. J gave up 2 bases and V 5 bases, and 19 bases lay outside the gene matches. CDR3 length equals 20 residues. CDR1 and CDR2 from the germline V gene are MGHRA and YSYEKL. CDR3 amino acids: CASSFRSGTGLSYCNQPQHF. Here the CDR3 DNA reads TGCGCCAGCAGCTTTCGCTCCGGGACAGGGTTATCGTACTGCAATCAGCCCCAGCATTTT.

The gene calls are TRBV20-1 and TRBJ2-1; 11 nucleotides match TRBD2. The ends lost 6 bases at V and 3 bases at J; junction bases unmatched: 7. CDR1 is DFQATT, CDR2 SNEGSKA, per germline (reference sequence). The CDR3 is 15 residues long. Here the CDR3 reads CSAAGTSGGYNEQFF. In DNA, the CDR3 is TGCAGTGCGGCTGGGACTAGCGGCGGCTACAATGAGCAGTTCTTC.

This clonotype was recorded once. The gene calls are TRBV7-6 and TRBJ2-2, with TRBD1 matching 7 bases. This CDR3 spans 16 amino acids. Germline lookup yields CDR1 SGHVS and CDR2 FNYEAQ. The junction had 11 bases not matched to a gene; V was cut back by 5 bases and J by 5 bases. CDR3 in DNA: TGTGCCAGCAGCCGTTTAGGGGGCGAGGTTACCGGGGAGCTGTTTTTT. It codes for CASSRLGGEVTGELFF. The variable domain in full, with the rest retrieved from reference TRBV7-6 and TRBJ2-2, is GAGVSQSPRYKVTKRGQDVALRCDPISGHVSLYWYRQALGQGPEFLTYFNYEAQQDKSGLPNDRFSAERPEGSISTLTIQRTEQRDSAMYRCASSRLGGEVTGELFFGEGSRLTVL.

This clonotype was detected only a few times. J is TRBJ2-7 and V is TRBV20-1, with 8 bases that match TRBD2. Germline trimming cut 5 bases from V and 5 bases from J; bases unmatched to any gene: 20. The CDR3 sequence is 17 residues long. Per the germline V gene, CDR1 is DFQATT and CDR2 is SNEGSKA (reference sequence). CDR3 sequence (DNA): TGCAGTGCTTATCGGCCTAGCGGGCGACTTCTTGGGCACGAGCAGTACTTC. Protein: CSAYRPSGRLLGHEQYF.

The gene calls are TRBV20-1 and TRBJ2-3; 7 nucleotides agree with TRBD1. The CDR3 totals 11 residues. The V gene end was trimmed by 6 bases and the J gene end by 6 bases; junction bases not matched to a gene: 3. Germline V CDR1 and CDR2: DFQATT, SNEGSKA (reference sequence). This CDR3 reads CSAEGQDTQYF. CDR3 nucleotides: TGCAGTGCAGAGGGACAGGATACGCAGTATTTT.

This clonotype was detected once. This sequence joins TRBV18 and TRBJ2-3, with 11 bases aligning to TRBD2. Germline V gene lookup returns CDR1 KGHSH and CDR2 LQKENI. The CDR3 loop spans 16 amino acids. V shed 0 bases and J 1 base; nucleotides not matched to a gene: 0. The CDR3 loop is CASSPPGLAGTDTQYF. As DNA, the CDR3 is TGTGCCAGCTCACCACCGGGACTAGCGGGCACAGATACGCAGTATTTT.

The chain carries TRBV4-1 and TRBJ1-2; D unclear. CDR1 and CDR2 (germline): MGHRA, YSYEKL. The V end lost 0 bases, the J end lost 0 bases, and 11 bases lay between the germline ends. This CDR3 region has 16 residues. The CDR3: CASSQDREGANYGYTF. The CDR3 DNA follows: TGCGCCAGCAGCCAAGATAGAGAAGGAGCTAACTATGGCTACACCTTC.

This clonotype was observed a few times. The chain combines TRBV7-2 with TRBJ2-7; 7 bases match TRBD2. Trimming at V came to 5 bases and at J to 2 bases, leaving 9 bases not matched to a gene. The CDR3 loop spans 15 amino acids. The germline V gene encodes CDR1 SGHTA and CDR2 FQGNSA. CDR3 sequence reads: CASSPRAGSTYEQYF. The CDR3 DNA reads as TGTGCCAGCAGCCCGAGAGCGGGATCGACCTACGAGCAGTACTTC.

This chain connects TRBV6-1 to TRBJ2-6, with D perhaps TRBD1 (5 bases). This CDR3 has 13 amino acids. Germline V gene sequence: CDR1 MNHNS, CDR2 SASEGT. Deletions cut 10 bases from V and 4 bases from J, with 11 bases between. The CDR3 DNA follows: TGTGCCACAGGGTTCTTGGGGGCCAACGTCCTGACTTTC. As protein: CATGFLGANVLTF.

In its sample, this clonotype was seen a few times. One end of the junction fails to match germline, which may point to a read error. This chain links TRBV9 with TRBJ2-1, with 9 bases identical to TRBD1. There are 15 residues in the CDR3. Germline-derived CDR1 and CDR2 are SGDLS and YYNGEE. CDR3 bases: TGTGCCAGCAGCGTTGGACAGGGGCTGTACAATGAGCAGTTTTTC. It encodes CASSVGQGLYNEQFF.

As to this clonotype: This may be a read error, as it is one base from a much larger clone. This chain links TRBV10-2 with TRBJ2-6; D gene unclear. The CDR3 totals 15 residues. In germline, CDR1 is WSHSY, CDR2 SAAADI. CDR3 sequence: CDSSGSSSGANVLTF. The CDR3 DNA follows: TGCGACAGCTCAGGCTCTAGTTCTGGGGCCAACGTCCTGACTTTC.

The chain links TRBV6-2 or TRBV6-3 to TRBJ2-2; the D gene is possibly TRBD2 (5 bases). V dropped 2 bases and J dropped 1 base, with 5 bases sitting between them. The CDR3 spans 14 residues. Germline assignment: CDR1 MNHEY and CDR2 SVGEGT. The CDR3 DNA sequence: TGTGCCAGCAGTTACCGGGGGAACACCGGGGAGCTGTTTTTT. It specifies CASSYRGNTGELFF.

At least ten counts were recorded for this clonotype. The V gene is TRBV29-1, the J gene TRBJ1-1; D unresolved. From germline, CDR1 is SQVTM and CDR2 ANQGSEA. The CDR3 length is 12 residues. The CDR3 bases are TGCAGAACGGAGGTTTCGAACACTGAAGCTTTCTTT. Its protein is CRTEVSNTEAFF.